This TCR beta chain was sequenced during a study of patients and donors after allogeneic stem cell transplantation. This CDR3 contains 11 residues. V was clipped by 2 bases and J by 6 bases, with 2 bases between them. The V gene's germline CDR1 is MNHEY and CDR2 SVGEGT. One entry per CDR3 protein, called by TCRdb with MiXCR from the RT-PCR reads. The sample lists about 160,000 distinct CDR3 sequences, approximately 31% seen once, with approximately 3.5% in the top ten. This clonotype was seen only a few times. The sequencing input was blood, either unsorted or a sorted T cell fraction (not recorded which). This rearrangement joins TRBV6-2 or TRBV6-3 to TRBJ2-1, with no clear D. This sequence was found in a human donor who was either an allogeneic HSCT recipient or a stem cell or donor lymphocyte infusion donor (not recorded which). It is not recorded whose cells these are; they may come from a transplant donor. CDR3 coding DNA: TGTGCCAGCAGTTACCTCAATGAGCAGTTCTTC. It codes for CASSYLNEQFF.